Listed below are T cell receptor beta chains from one sample, sequenced in a study of T cells in Graves' hyperthyroidism and ophthalmopathy. TCRdb processed the multiplex PCR reads anew with MiXCR; each CDR3 protein has one entry. The sample shows 350,000 to 400,000 distinct CDR3 sequences, about 18% of them seen only once. Sample: blood. The receptor source for this set is a man aged 18 to 30 with Graves' ophthalmopathy. CDR3s include the opening cysteine and the closing phenylalanine or tryptophan. A D gene is named only where the DNA matches it firmly. Only some rows state a clone size, as once, few, many or a class for expanded clones.

clone_size	v_call	j_call	d_call	cdr3_nt	cdr3_aa
few	TRBV24-1	TRBJ1-5	TRBD1	TGTGCCACCAGTGACCCTGGACAGGGGAATCAGCCCCAGCATTTT	CATSDPGQGNQPQHF
many	TRBV15	TRBJ2-1	-	TGTGCCACCAGCAGGGCCACCTTCTCCTACAATGAGCAGTTCTTC	CATSRATFSYNEQFF
-	TRBV9	TRBJ2-2	TRBD2	TGTGCCAGCAGCCCCGAGGGAGGGGCCAACACCGGGGAGCTGTTTTTT	CASSPEGGANTGELFF
-	TRBV6-1	TRBJ1-6	TRBD1	TGTGCCAGCAGGATGGGACAGGCCCAGAGCTCCTATAATTCACCCCTCCACTTT	CASRMGQAQSSYNSPLHF
-	TRBV5-5	TRBJ1-5	-	TGTGCCAGCAGCTTGGCCAACAGAGATCAGCCCCAGCATTTT	CASSLANRDQPQHF
many	TRBV7-3	TRBJ2-2	TRBD1	TGTGCCAGCAGCTTAATACAGGGGGCATCCGGGGAGCTGTTTTTT	CASSLIQGASGELFF
many	TRBV27	TRBJ1-1	TRBD1	TGTGCCAGCAACCGACAGGGCCCGAACACTGAAGCTTTCTTT	CASNRQGPNTEAFF
many	TRBV18	TRBJ1-1	TRBD1	TGTGCCAGCTCACCGGAGCAGATTACAGGGGTCACTGAAGCTTTCTTT	CASSPEQITGVTEAFF
many	TRBV11-2	TRBJ1-1	-	TGTGCCAGCAGCTTAGTGGGCAACTCGAACACTGAAGCTTTCTTT	CASSLVGNSNTEAFF
-	TRBV20-1	TRBJ1-1	-	TGCAGTGCTGGGGTGGAGATGGCTTTCTTT	CSAGVEMAFF
many	TRBV6-1	TRBJ2-7	-	TGTGCCAGCATGACGCTAGGGGCGGATAGCTCCTACGAGCAGTACTTC	CASMTLGADSSYEQYF
few	TRBV19	TRBJ2-7	-	TGTGCCAATAGTAGGTCGGAGAGCTCCTACGAGCAGTACTTC	CANSRSESSYEQYF
many	TRBV2	TRBJ2-3	-	TGTGCCAGCAGTGTGGGGACCACTAGCACAGATACGCAGTATTTT	CASSVGTTSTDTQYF
few	TRBV27	TRBJ1-5	-	TGTGCCAGCAGTTCTTTTAGCAATCAGCCCCAGCATTTT	CASSSFSNQPQHF
many	TRBV6-1	TRBJ2-7	TRBD2	TGTGCCAGCAGTGAAAGCACTAGCGGGGGGGCTGGCTACGAGCAGTACTTC	CASSESTSGGAGYEQYF
few	TRBV7-8	TRBJ1-5	-	TGTGCCAGCAGCCCCTTCACAGGGAAGGGAGATCAGCCCCAGCATTTT	CASSPFTGKGDQPQHF
few	TRBV14	TRBJ1-1	TRBD1	TGTGCCAGCAGCCAGGGGACGGACAGGTCTGAAGCTTTCTTT	CASSQGTDRSEAFF
-	TRBV20-1	TRBJ2-3	TRBD2	TGCAGTGCCCGACTAGCGGGAGGTTATACGCAGTATTTT	CSARLAGGYTQYF
-	TRBV15	TRBJ2-3	-	TGTGCCACCAGCGGAACCAGGGATTACACAGATACGCAGTATTTT	CATSGTRDYTDTQYF
-	TRBV19	TRBJ2-5	TRBD1	TGTGCCAGTAGTATAGGCGGGACAGGGGCCCAAGAGACCCAGTACTTC	CASSIGGTGAQETQYF
many	TRBV6-2/TRBV6-3	TRBJ2-1	-	TGTGCCAGCATGAATTCCAATGAGCAGTTCTTC	CASMNSNEQFF
many	TRBV4-2	TRBJ2-5	-	TGTGCCAGCAGCCAATGGGGGGAGACCCAGTACTTC	CASSQWGETQYF
many	TRBV11-3	TRBJ1-1	-	TGTGCCAGCAGCCCCCAGGGTTCCACTGAAGCTTTCTTT	CASSPQGSTEAFF
-	TRBV27	TRBJ1-5	TRBD1	TGTGCCAGCAGTCCCGGGACAGGGCCAAATCAGCCCCAGCATTTT	CASSPGTGPNQPQHF
few	TRBV12-3/TRBV12-4	TRBJ2-7	-	TGTGCCAGCAGTTTTGCCGGAACCTACGAGCAGTACTTC	CASSFAGTYEQYF
many	TRBV12-3/TRBV12-4	TRBJ2-3	TRBD2	TGTGCCAGCAGTTTACGGGTGGCTAGCGGGGGGGCAGATACGCAGTATTTT	CASSLRVASGGADTQYF
-	TRBV4-1	TRBJ2-7	TRBD1	TGCGCCAGCAGCCAAGTGGGACAGGGCCTATACGAGCAGTACTTC	CASSQVGQGLYEQYF
many	TRBV11-3	TRBJ2-1	-	TGTGCCAGCAGCTTAGATGAGGTGAATGAGCAGTTCTTC	CASSLDEVNEQFF
many	TRBV2	TRBJ1-5	-	TGTGCCAGCGGGGGATGGGGTATGGCGAATCAGCCCCAGCATTTT	CASGGWGMANQPQHF
many	TRBV5-4	TRBJ2-1	-	TGTGCCAGCAGTCCTTCTTTCGGTGGTGAGCAGTTCTTC	CASSPSFGGEQFF
many	TRBV18	TRBJ1-1	-	TGTGCCAGCTCACCGGGGCTGGCCACTGAAGCTTTCTTT	CASSPGLATEAFF
-	TRBV6-1	TRBJ2-4	TRBD2	TGTGCCAGCAGTCAAGCATTAGCGGGAGGAACCAAAAACATTCAGTACTTC	CASSQALAGGTKNIQYF
-	TRBV14	TRBJ1-6	-	TGTGCCAGCAGCCCCACTGTTACGGGGGGGCGCTTTGGTAATTCACCCCTCCACTTT	CASSPTVTGGRFGNSPLHF
-	TRBV4-1	TRBJ2-1	-	TGCGCCAGCAGCCAGGCAGAGGTCGGGCCCTCCTACAATGAGCAGTTCTTC	CASSQAEVGPSYNEQFF
many	TRBV3-1	TRBJ2-5	-	TGTGCCAGCAGCCAAGGGGTCGACCAAGAGACCCAGTACTTC	CASSQGVDQETQYF
many	TRBV3-1	TRBJ1-5	-	TGTGCCAGCAGCCAGCTCCGGGACCCGGGACAGCCCCAGCATTTT	CASSQLRDPGQPQHF
-	TRBV2	TRBJ2-5	TRBD2	TGTGCCAGCAGTCAAGCGGGAGTGGAGACCCAGTACTTC	CASSQAGVETQYF
many	TRBV7-2	TRBJ2-1	TRBD2	TGTGCCAGCAGCTTAAGCGGGGGGCGGGGTGAGCAGTTCTTC	CASSLSGGRGEQFF
-	TRBV20-1	TRBJ1-1	TRBD1	TGCAGTGCCAGGGGGGGGGAGACTGAAGCTTTCTTT	CSARGGETEAFF
few	TRBV2	TRBJ2-2	-	TGTGCCAGCAGTTCAGCCACGAACACCGGGGAGCTGTTTTTT	CASSSATNTGELFF
-	TRBV20-1	TRBJ2-6	-	TGCAGTGCTAGAGATCATACAGGGACCGGGGCCAACGTCCTGACTTTC	CSARDHTGTGANVLTF
-	TRBV7-9	TRBJ2-6	TRBD2	TGTGCCAGCAGCCCTCGGGAGGGGCCTGGGGCCAACGTCCTGACTTTC	CASSPREGPGANVLTF
-	TRBV24-1	TRBJ2-3	-	TGTGCCACCAGTGGTCAGCACGACGAGGATCTCCCAGATACGCAGTATTTT	CATSGQHDEDLPDTQYF
-	TRBV7-8	TRBJ1-5	-	TGTGCCAGCAGCTTAGCGAGGGCTTTGCCTTATCCGGGGGCCCAGCATTTT	CASSLARALPYPGAQHF
-	TRBV12-3/TRBV12-4	TRBJ1-3	-	TGTGCCAGCAGGGTCGGGGCCCTCTCTGGAAACACCATATATTTT	CASRVGALSGNTIYF
-	TRBV19	TRBJ1-5	TRBD1	TGTGCCAGTCAACTAGGACAGGGAGGCCAGCCCCAGCATTTT	CASQLGQGGQPQHF
many	TRBV6-1	TRBJ2-7	-	TGTGCCAGCAGTGTTAAGGGGACGGGCTACGAGCAGTACTTC	CASSVKGTGYEQYF
-	TRBV20-1	TRBJ2-5	TRBD2	TGCAGTGCTGGTGGACTAGCGGGGGGTCAGACCCAGTACTTC	CSAGGLAGGQTQYF
many	TRBV3-1	TRBJ2-5	TRBD2	TGTGCCAGCAGCCCTAGCGGGGGCCAAGAGACCCAGTACTTC	CASSPSGGQETQYF
few	TRBV10-3	TRBJ1-5	TRBD1	TGTGCCATCAGGGACAGGGGTGGCAATCAGCCCCAGCATTTT	CAIRDRGGNQPQHF
-	TRBV4-1	TRBJ2-2	-	TGCGCCAGCAGGCCACTAGTTTCGAACACCGGGGAGCTGTTTTTT	CASRPLVSNTGELFF